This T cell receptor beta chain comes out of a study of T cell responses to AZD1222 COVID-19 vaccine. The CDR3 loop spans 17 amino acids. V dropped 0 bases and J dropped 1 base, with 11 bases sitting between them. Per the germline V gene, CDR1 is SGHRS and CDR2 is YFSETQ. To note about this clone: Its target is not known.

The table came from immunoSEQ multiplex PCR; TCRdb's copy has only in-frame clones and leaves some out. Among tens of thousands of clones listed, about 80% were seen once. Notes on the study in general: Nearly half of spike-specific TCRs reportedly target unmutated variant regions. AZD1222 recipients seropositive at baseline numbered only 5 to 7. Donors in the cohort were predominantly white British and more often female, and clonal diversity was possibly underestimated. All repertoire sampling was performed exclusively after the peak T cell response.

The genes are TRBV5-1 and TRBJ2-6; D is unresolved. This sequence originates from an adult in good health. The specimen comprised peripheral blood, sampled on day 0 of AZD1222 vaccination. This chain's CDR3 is CASSLADAPSGANVLTF. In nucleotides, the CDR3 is TGCGCCAGCAGCTTGGCTGACGCACCTTCTGGGGCCAACGTCCTGACTTTC. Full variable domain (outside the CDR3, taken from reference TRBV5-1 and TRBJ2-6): KAGVTQTPRYLIKTRGQQVTLSCSPISGHRSVSWYQQTPGQGLQFLFEYFSETQRNKGNFPGRFSGRQFSNSRSEMNVSTLELGDSALYLCASSLADAPSGANVLTFGAGSRLTVL.